The rows below give T cell receptor beta chains drawn from one sample of a study of identical twins. One entry per CDR3 protein results from TCRdb running MiXCR on the 5' RACE reads. The data hold hundreds of thousands of distinct CDR3 sequences, with about 18% observed a single time. These data were also reused for a study on T cells expressing NK-cell markers.

The sample consisted of PBMCs. These receptors were collected from a woman aged 18-30 years in good health. CDR3s leave out the opening cysteine and the closing phenylalanine or tryptophan.

CDR3 protein | V gene
ASSLTVSGELF | TRBV7-2
ASSLGTVFYNEQF | TRBV11-2
ASSQVLGATDTQY | TRBV4-3
ASRLKGGRNTEAF | TRBV12-3/TRBV12-4
SAQGNEQF | TRBV20-1
ATNPEDGLYEQY | TRBV10-3
ASSLDPLVETQY | TRBV11-2
ASSLVGRTMNTEAF | TRBV5-1
ASSRLGTSGRNEQF | TRBV12-3/TRBV12-4
ASSLDGSHNQPQH | TRBV7-3
ASRVSGENTQY | TRBV6-1
ASSRDRASNNEQF | TRBV19
ASSQARHTQY | TRBV4-2
SARDGFERDEQY | TRBV20-1
ATSAIRGLFSEQF | TRBV24-1
ASSFMASQGEQY | TRBV5-5
SVEFTEAF | TRBV29-1
SEIGLAGGPDTQY | TRBV29-1
ASSLETSRNEQF | TRBV7-9
SAIGTAYNYEQY | TRBV20-1
ASSPPLAGGPIEQF | TRBV18
ASSLHLSSYNEQF | TRBV7-6
ASSPRGMDSYEQY | TRBV5-1
ASSLGVGRTYNEQF | TRBV7-9
ASSQFPASGGANEQF | TRBV3-1
ASGFQGAGYGYT | TRBV12-5
ASSSSGRERDTQY | TRBV5-1
ASAGQWDVADTQY | TRBV6-2/TRBV6-3
ASSLDGDGPQH | TRBV7-9
ASSSGQGSVGELF | TRBV7-9
ASEGKGLRETQY | TRBV7-9